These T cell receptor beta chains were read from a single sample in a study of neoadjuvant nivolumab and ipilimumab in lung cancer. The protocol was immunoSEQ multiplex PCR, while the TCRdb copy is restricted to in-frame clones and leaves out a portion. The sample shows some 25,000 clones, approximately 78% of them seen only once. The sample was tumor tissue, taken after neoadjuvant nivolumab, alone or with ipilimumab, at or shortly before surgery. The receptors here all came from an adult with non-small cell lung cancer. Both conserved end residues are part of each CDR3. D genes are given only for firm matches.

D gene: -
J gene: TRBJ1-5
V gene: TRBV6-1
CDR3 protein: CASSEALRGANQPQHF

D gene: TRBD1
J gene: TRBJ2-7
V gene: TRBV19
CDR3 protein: CASSRGQERGEQYF

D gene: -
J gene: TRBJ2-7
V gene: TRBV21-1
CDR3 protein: CASSKESGKIHEQYF

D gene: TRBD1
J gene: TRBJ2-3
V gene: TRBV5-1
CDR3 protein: CASSWTGETDTQYF

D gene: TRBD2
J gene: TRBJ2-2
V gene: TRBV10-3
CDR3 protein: CATRGGENTGELFF

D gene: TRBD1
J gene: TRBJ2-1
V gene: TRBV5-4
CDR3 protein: CASSFEGQAYNEQFF

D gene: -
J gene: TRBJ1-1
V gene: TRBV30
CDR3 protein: CAWSRADLNTEAFF

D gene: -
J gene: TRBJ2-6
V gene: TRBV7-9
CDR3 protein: CASSLSGTSSSGANVLTF

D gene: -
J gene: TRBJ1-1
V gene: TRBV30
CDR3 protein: CAWKRANTEAFF

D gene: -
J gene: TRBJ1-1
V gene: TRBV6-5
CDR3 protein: CASSWTRGTEAFF

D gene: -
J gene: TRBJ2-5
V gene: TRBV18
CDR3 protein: CASSSIAGTLGTQYF

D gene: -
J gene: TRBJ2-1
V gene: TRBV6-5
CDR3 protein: CASSHSMRQFF

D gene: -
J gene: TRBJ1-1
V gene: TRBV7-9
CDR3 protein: CASSPTGTEAFF

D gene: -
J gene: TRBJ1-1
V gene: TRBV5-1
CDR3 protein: CASSLQGKAEAFF

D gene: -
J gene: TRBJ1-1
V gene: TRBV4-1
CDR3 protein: CASSQDQGGRSSTEAFF

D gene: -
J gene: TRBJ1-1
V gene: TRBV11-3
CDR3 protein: CASSLVINTEAFF

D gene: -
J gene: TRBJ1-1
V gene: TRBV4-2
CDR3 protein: CASSQDLRRPRHTEAFF

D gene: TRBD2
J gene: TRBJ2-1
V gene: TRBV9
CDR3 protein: CASSPGLAVYNEQFF

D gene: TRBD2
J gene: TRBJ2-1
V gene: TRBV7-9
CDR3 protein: CASRRTSGAYNEQFF

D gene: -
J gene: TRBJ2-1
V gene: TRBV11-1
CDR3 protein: CASSSIVGTSVYNEQFF